The clone carrying this T cell receptor (beta chain) was detected many times. This entry comes from a study of T-cell memory formation after mild COVID-19. In the study overall: Largely, TCR clusters stayed within a single donor.

TCRdb reprocessed the 5' RACE reads with MiXCR, giving one entry per CDR3 protein. The sample holds hundreds of thousands of distinct CDR3 sequences, about 20% seen once. The specimen was PBMCs or a T cell subset sorted from them (not recorded which). The source of this sequence is an adult woman who had mild COVID-19 (a few samples of this study predate the infection). Cell type and time point are not known.

CDR3 in DNA: TGTGCCAGCAGTGAATCAGGAGGTGGGGGCTACGAGCAGTACTTC. It yields the protein CASSESGGGGYEQYF. The genes are TRBV25-1 and TRBJ2-7, with D possibly being TRBD1 or TRBD2 (5 bases each). The CDR3 is 15 residues long. V was pared by 1 base and J by 3 bases, with 13 bases between. Germline V CDR1 and CDR2: MGHDK, SYGVNS.